A selection of T cell receptor beta chains follows, all from one sample in a study of shared clonotypes between healthy human individuals. The data were produced by immunoSEQ multiplex PCR, yet TCRdb's version contains in-frame clones alone and is incomplete. The profile covers approximately 1.9 million clones, with 80% to 95% appearing a single time and more than 1.5% taken by the ten largest. The material sequenced was naive CD8+ T cells from PBMCs. These receptors were obtained from a man in his late teens or twenties in good health. Some clones in this sample may be carry-over from other donors' samples. Each CDR3 is given with its conserved first and last residue. Each record gives: CDR3 length, clone size, V gene, D gene, J gene, CDR3 DNA, CDR3 protein. D genes are given only for firm matches. The listing skips clone size in some rows; elsewhere it reads once, few, many or a size class.

>16|.|TRBV28|TRBD1|TRBJ2-6
TGTGCCAGCAGGTGGCAGGGGGCGCCCGGGGCCAACGTCCTGACTTTC
CASRWQGAPGANVLTF
>15|once|TRBV10-3|TRBD1|TRBJ2-7
TGTGCCATCAGTGAAGGACAGGAACGCCTCCACGAGCAGTACTTC
CAISEGQERLHEQYF
>14|.|TRBV4-1|TRBD1|TRBJ2-7
TGCGCCAGCAGTACCGGGACAGGGACCTACGAGCAGTACTTC
CASSTGTGTYEQYF
>15|once|TRBV27|.|TRBJ2-7
TGTGCCAGCAGCTCAAGGGGGGCCCTTTCCTACGAGCAGTACTTC
CASSSRGALSYEQYF
>14|.|TRBV28|.|TRBJ1-5
TGTGCCAGCAGTTTACTTGCTTCCGCCCAGCCCCAGCATTTT
CASSLLASAQPQHF
>19|.|TRBV5-1|.|TRBJ2-7
TGCGCCAGCAGCTTGGGGTATGGGGCAGGGCCTGGGAGTTCCTACGAGCAGTACTTC
CASSLGYGAGPGSSYEQYF
>12|.|TRBV6-6|.|TRBJ1-1
TGTGCCAGCAGTGCCCTGGGTACTGAAGCTTTCTTT
CASSALGTEAFF
>13|.|TRBV10-3|.|TRBJ1-1
TGTGCCATCAGGGGCGGCCTCGGGACTGAAGCTTTCTTT
CAIRGGLGTEAFF
>16|.|TRBV28|TRBD1|TRBJ1-5
TGTGCCAGCAGTTTTCGGACAGGGGACACCAATCAGCCCCAGCATTTT
CASSFRTGDTNQPQHF
>14|.|TRBV19|TRBD1|TRBJ1-2
TGTGCCAGTAGTCCCGGGACAGGGCACTATGGCTACACCTTC
CASSPGTGHYGYTF
>15|.|TRBV7-6|.|TRBJ2-7
TGTGCCAGCAGCTCCTCTCGGGGGCTGTCCGGCGAGCAGTACTTC
CASSSSRGLSGEQYF
>12|.|TRBV6-1|.|TRBJ1-2
TGTGCCAGCATAGAACACAGATATGGCTACACCTTC
CASIEHRYGYTF
>16|.|TRBV6-1|TRBD2|TRBJ2-7
TGTGCCAGCAGTGAAGCAGGGCTAGCGGGGCTCTACGAGCAGTACTTC
CASSEAGLAGLYEQYF
>17|.|TRBV9|.|TRBJ2-3
TGTGCCAGCAGCGGCCCTTTGGGGCAGGGGTTCCCAGATACGCAGTATTTT
CASSGPLGQGFPDTQYF
>17|.|TRBV19|.|TRBJ1-1
TGTGCCAGTAGTGGCCCTTTGGGGGGCCTTTTGAACACTGAAGCTTTCTTT
CASSGPLGGLLNTEAFF
>16|once|TRBV7-6|.|TRBJ1-1
TGTGCCAGCAGCTTAGGAAGTGGGGATGCGAACACTGAAGCTTTCTTT
CASSLGSGDANTEAFF
>17|.|TRBV11-3|.|TRBJ2-3
TGTGCCAGCAGCTCTAGGGGGGAAACTACTAGCACAGATACGCAGTATTTT
CASSSRGETTSTDTQYF
>14|once|TRBV5-6|TRBD1|TRBJ2-7
TGTGCCAGCAGCTTCGGCAGGGGGCCCTACGAGCAGTACTTC
CASSFGRGPYEQYF
>14|.|TRBV19|.|TRBJ2-7
TGTGCCAGTAGAACGAGAGCTCAAGCCTACGAGCAGTACTTC
CASRTRAQAYEQYF
>12|.|TRBV7-9|.|TRBJ2-7
TGTGCCAGCAGCTTAAGGCTCTACGAGCAGTACTTC
CASSLRLYEQYF
>15|.|TRBV5-5|.|TRBJ2-7
TGTGCCAGCAGCCCCTGGGTGGCAAGCTCCTACGAGCAGTACTTC
CASSPWVASSYEQYF
>12|.|TRBV6-5|.|TRBJ1-2
TGTGCCAGCAGTTACCGGACTGGAGGCTACACCTTC
CASSYRTGGYTF
>13|.|TRBV5-6|TRBD2|TRBJ2-5
TGTGCCAGCAGCTTGGCGGGGGGAAAGACCCAGTACTTC
CASSLAGGKTQYF
>17|.|TRBV7-9|TRBD1|TRBJ1-2
TGTGCCAGCAGCTTACCCCTGGACAGGAGTCCGAACTATGGCTACACCTTC
CASSLPLDRSPNYGYTF
>12|.|TRBV27|TRBD1|TRBJ1-4
TGTGCCAGCGGACAGGGCGGGGAAAAACTGTTTTTT
CASGQGGEKLFF
>15|.|TRBV5-3|.|TRBJ2-7
TGTGCCAGAAGCGCCCCCCGGGACGGAGCCTACGAGCAGTACTTC
CARSAPRDGAYEQYF
>14|.|TRBV6-5|TRBD1|TRBJ2-5
TGTGCCAGCACCCCAGGGGGCTGGCAAGAGACCCAGTACTTC
CASTPGGWQETQYF
>13|.|TRBV9|.|TRBJ2-2
TGTGCCAGCAGCCCGGCCGGGCCCGGGGAGCTGTTTTTT
CASSPAGPGELFF
>14|.|TRBV6-6|.|TRBJ1-4
TGTGCCAGCAGCCTCGCCCTCTCCGGCGAAAAACTGTTTTTT
CASSLALSGEKLFF
>16|.|TRBV4-3|.|TRBJ1-4
TGCGCCAGCAGCCAAGATGGTGGAGCAACTAATGAAAAACTGTTTTTT
CASSQDGGATNEKLFF
>15|.|TRBV5-6|.|TRBJ2-7
TGTGCCAGCAGCCCCGGACGGACCCACTCCTACGAGCAGTACTTC
CASSPGRTHSYEQYF
>15|.|TRBV11-2|TRBD1|TRBJ2-7
TGTGCCAGCAGCCCATCGACAGGGGGGGCCTACGAGCAGTACTTC
CASSPSTGGAYEQYF
>14|.|TRBV7-9|TRBD1|TRBJ2-7
TGTGCCAGCAGCCATCGGACAGGGAACTACGAGCAGTACTTC
CASSHRTGNYEQYF
>14|few|TRBV4-1|.|TRBJ1-1
TGCGCCAGCGCCGCGGGACTCTGGACCACTGAAGCTTTCTTT
CASAAGLWTTEAFF
>15|.|TRBV11-2|.|TRBJ1-3
TGTGCCAGCAGCTTAGAGGCACGCTCTGGAAACACCATATATTTT
CASSLEARSGNTIYF
>15|.|TRBV12-5|.|TRBJ2-2
TGTGCTAGTGCCCTCCTAGGGTCCCTCCCCGGGGAGCTGTTTTTT
CASALLGSLPGELFF
>14|.|TRBV6-5|TRBD1|TRBJ1-2
TGTGCCAGCAGTTACTCAGGGACAGGGCCTGGCTACACCTTC
CASSYSGTGPGYTF
>13|.|TRBV7-8|.|TRBJ1-2
TGTGCCAGCAGCTCGAACCCTGCTTTTGGCTACACCTTC
CASSSNPAFGYTF
>14|.|TRBV28|.|TRBJ1-1
TGTGCCAGCAGTTTATTGGCAGGGGTGCTTGAAGCTTTCTTT
CASSLLAGVLEAFF
>13|.|TRBV9|.|TRBJ1-1
TGTGCCAGCGGGACCGGGGGGGACACTGAAGCTTTCTTT
CASGTGGDTEAFF
>14|.|TRBV7-8|.|TRBJ2-7
TGTGCCAGCAGCTCCCCTACCGGACCCTACGAGCAGTACTTC
CASSSPTGPYEQYF
>15|.|TRBV15|TRBD1|TRBJ1-5
TGTGCCACCAGCGGACACAGGGGGGGCAATCAGCCCCAGCATTTT
CATSGHRGGNQPQHF
>16|.|TRBV9|.|TRBJ2-1
TGTGCCAGCAGCCCACAGGCCCCGAGCTCCTACAATGAGCAGTTCTTC
CASSPQAPSSYNEQFF
>15|.|TRBV7-9|.|TRBJ2-3
TGTGCCAGCAGCTTAGTAGCCCGTACCACAGATACGCAGTATTTT
CASSLVARTTDTQYF
>14|.|TRBV2|TRBD1|TRBJ2-1
TGTGCCAGCCAGGGACAGGCCTCCTACAATGAGCAGTTCTTC
CASQGQASYNEQFF
>19|.|TRBV6-1|TRBD2|TRBJ2-1
TGTGCCAGCAGTGAAGCGGCCACTAGCGGAAATCCCTACATTGATGAGCAGTTCTTC
CASSEAATSGNPYIDEQFF
>16|.|TRBV5-6|TRBD2|TRBJ2-2
TGTGCCAGCAGCTTGGAGCTAGCGGGGAACACCGGGGAGCTGTTTTTT
CASSLELAGNTGELFF
>15|.|TRBV9|TRBD1|TRBJ1-2
TGTGCCAGCAGCGACGGGACAGGGGTAGGCTATGGCTACACCTTC
CASSDGTGVGYGYTF
>14|.|TRBV5-8|.|TRBJ2-3
TGTGCCAGCAGCTTGAGCGGCGGCGAACTTACGCAAGGTTTT
CASSLSGGELTQGF
>14|.|TRBV7-6|.|TRBJ2-7
TGTGCCAGCAGCATTACTAGCCCCCCCTCCGAGCAGTACTTC
CASSITSPPSEQYF
>13|once|TRBV7-8|.|TRBJ2-4
TGTGCCAGCAGCTCCTGGGACATAGACATTCAGTACTTC
CASSSWDIDIQYF
>17|.|TRBV29-1|TRBD2|TRBJ2-5
TGCAGCGCGTGGGGGACTAGCGTTGAACGGTATCAAGAGACCCAGTACTTC
CSAWGTSVERYQETQYF
>16|.|TRBV27|.|TRBJ1-2
TGTGCCACTCAATCGAGGGGGGACCACTCTGGCTATGGCTACACCTTC
CATQSRGDHSGYGYTF
>14|.|TRBV15|.|TRBJ1-2
TGTGCCACCAGCAGAGGAACTGGGGCAAATGGCTACACCTTC
CATSRGTGANGYTF
>15|.|TRBV5-8|TRBD1|TRBJ2-1
TGTGCCAGCAGGGGACAGGGGGCGATATTCAATGAGCAGTTCTTC
CASRGQGAIFNEQFF